The TCR beta chain described here comes from a study listed by TCRdb under 2016. According to the germline V gene, CDR1 reads LGHNA and CDR2 reads YSLEER. A distance of 10 bases separates the germline ends of V and J, which lose 1 base and 9 bases respectively. Counted from cysteine to phenylalanine, this CDR3 has 13 amino acids. The read is trimmed to its CDR3 DNA, 39 bases read in frame from base 1. In regard to this clonotype: Its antigen is unknown. No much larger clonotype is one base removed from it; base qualities were not supplied.

Library construction relied on RT-PCR. These reads were obtained on an Illumina MiSeq. In TCRdb, the public reads were trimmed at Q25 with fastp and aligned with MiXCR, with productive beta chains retained. Duplicate CDR3 protein sequences are folded into a single record with the most common DNA and genes. In this sample the table shows more than 600,000 distinct CDR3 sequences, about 14% of which occur a single time. Clones ranked in the top ten supply 3.6% of the sample. The chain employs TRBV4-3 and TRBJ2-1, with no confidently assigned D gene. The sequence came from a female donor in good health, serving as a healthy control. Sequences were obtained from memory CD4+ T cells from blood. The CDR3 is CASSQVVRVEQFF. The DNA sequence follows: TGCGCCAGCAGCCAAGTTGTACGGGTTGAGCAGTTCTTC.